The 29 T cell receptor beta chains listed next were all sequenced from one sample in a study of blood T cell repertoires in COVID-19. The data were produced by immunoSEQ multiplex PCR, yet TCRdb's version contains in-frame clones alone and is incomplete. The sample yields 210,000 or so clones, around 80% seen once. Sample: peripheral blood. These receptors were taken from a woman older than 75 with acute or convalescent COVID-19.

The chain recombines TRBV10-2 with TRBJ2-1; 11 bases align to TRBD2. Germline trimming cut 6 bases from V and 4 bases from J; bases unmatched to any gene: 5. The CDR3 loop spans 15 amino acids. Germline V gene data show CDR1 as WSHSY and CDR2 as SAAADI. The CDR3 DNA is TGCGCCAGCAGGCTAGCGGGGGGACTGTACAATGAGCAGTTCTTC. As protein: CASRLAGGLYNEQFF.

This clone came up a few times. The rearrangement joins TRBV6-6 to TRBJ2-2; 7 nucleotides agree with TRBD1. The junction had 3 bases not matched to a gene; V was cut back by 11 bases and J by 0 bases. The CDR3 is 13 residues long. From germline, CDR1 is MNHNY and CDR2 SVGAGI (reference sequence). The CDR3 nucleotides read TGTGCCGCCGACAGGGCGAACACCGGGGAGCTGTTTTTT. This gives the protein CAADRANTGELFF.

This chain links TRBV4-1 with TRBJ2-7; TRBD2 matches at 9 bases. The V and J ends lost 1 base and 6 bases, in that order; junction bases with no gene match: 7. The CDR3 consists of 15 residues. CDR1 and CDR2 from the germline V gene are MGHRA and YSYEKL. The CDR3 bases are TGCGCCAGCAGCCAAGTAGCGGGGGAGTACAGCGAGCAGTACTTC. Its translation: CASSQVAGEYSEQYF.

The chain employs TRBV19 and TRBJ2-1; 8 nucleotides line up with TRBD1. Germline V gene data show CDR1 as LNHDA and CDR2 as SQIVND (reference sequence). V shed 5 bases, J shed 7 bases, and the junction held 13 bases outside the gene matches. The CDR3 length is 16 residues. The DNA for the CDR3 is TGTGCCAGTAGTCCGTACCTTGACAGGGGAGTAAATGAGCAGTTCTTC. Its protein is CASSPYLDRGVNEQFF.

The CDR3 region has the DNA TGCAGCGTCCAAGTCGAAGGACTGTCTGGGGCCAACGTCCTGACTTTC. Protein product: CSVQVEGLSGANVLTF. The chain uses TRBV29-1 and TRBJ2-6; D might be TRBD2 (5 bases). CDR1 is SQVTM and CDR2 is ANQGSEA in the germline V gene. CDR3 size: 16 residues. Trimming removed 6 bases from V and 1 base from J, with 16 bases in between. The full variable domain, completed using reference TRBV29-1 and TRBJ2-6, is SAVISQKPSRDICQRGTSLTIQCQVDSQVTMMFWYRQQPGQSLTLIATANQGSEATYESGFVIDKFPISRPNLTFSTLTVSNMSPEDSSIYLCSVQVEGLSGANVLTFGAGSRLTVL.

The chain combines TRBV27 with TRBJ1-2; 7 bases map to TRBD1. Germline V gene data show CDR1 as MNHEY and CDR2 as SMNVEV (reference sequence). The CDR3 consists of 15 residues. Trimming at V came to 6 bases and at J to 4 bases, leaving 11 bases not matched to a gene. The CDR3 sequence: CASSRLSDRIYGYTF. CDR3 in DNA: TGTGCCAGCAGCCGTCTCTCGGACAGGATCTATGGCTACACCTTC.

The chain has TRBV21-1 and TRBJ2-1; TRBD2 is the table's D call and was not checked against the DNA. TRBV21-1 is annotated as a pseudogene. The CDR3 consists of 19 residues. The CDR3 nucleotides read TGTGCCAGCAGCCGAACCCCGGGGAGGGGGTTTAGCTCCTACAATGAGCAGTTCTTC. It yields the protein CASSRTPGRGFSSYNEQFF.

The V call is TRBV19, the J call TRBJ2-2, with 12 bases lining up with TRBD2. The CDR3 is 15 amino acids. Trimming cost V 7 bases and J 6 bases; bases outside gene matches: 6. From germline, CDR1 is LNHDA and CDR2 SQIVND (reference sequence). CDR3 sequence (DNA): TGTGCCAGTACCTTGACTAGCGGGAGAGCCGGGGAGCTGTTTTTT. It specifies CASTLTSGRAGELFF.

The chain recombines TRBV5-6 with TRBJ2-2; TRBD2 is a possible D gene (5 bases). Germline loops: CDR1 SGHDT, CDR2 YYEEEE. The CDR3 spans 16 residues. V dropped 0 bases and J dropped 5 bases, with 14 bases sitting between them. The CDR3, as DNA: TGTGCCAGCAGCTTGGTAGGTGTCCGAGGGACCGGGGAGCTGTTTTTT. Residues: CASSLVGVRGTGELFF.

This chain connects TRBV11-3 to TRBJ2-1, with TRBD1 matching 7 bases. This CDR3 has 15 residues. Losses at the gene ends were 5 bases for V and 3 bases for J; bases not matched to a gene: 7. Per germline, CDR1 SGHNT and CDR2 YENEEA. In DNA form, the CDR3 reads TGTGCCAGCAGCCGAGTCGGGACAGTCTACAATGAGCAGTTCTTC. Its protein is CASSRVGTVYNEQFF.

The rearrangement uses TRBV29-1 and TRBJ2-1; D not certain. The CDR3 is 14 amino acids. CDR1 and CDR2 from the germline V gene are SQVTM and ANQGSEA. Trimming took off 0 bases at V and 0 bases at J, with 6 bases between the two ends. CDR3 DNA: TGCAGCGTTGAAGAAGTTAGCTCCTACAATGAGCAGTTCTTC. This gives the protein CSVEEVSSYNEQFF.

There are a few counts of this clone. The chain couples TRBV14 to TRBJ1-1, with no clear D. V lost 2 bases to trimming and J lost 6 bases, with 10 bases between them. Germline-derived CDR1 and CDR2 are SGHDN and FVKESK. This CDR3 is built from 13 residues. CDR3 DNA sequence: TGTGCCAGCAGCCAACACTCTGGAGCTGAAGCTTTCTTT. This translates into CASSQHSGAEAFF.

Of note for this clone: Germline and junction disagree at one end, which may indicate a read error. The rearrangement links TRBV11-2 to TRBJ2-7; TRBD1 aligns across 7 bases. The CDR3 has 14 residues. Germline V gene lookup returns CDR1 SGHAT and CDR2 FQNNGV. The DNA for the CDR3 is TGTGCCAGCAGCATAGACAGGGAAGCCTACGAGCAGTACTTC. Translating gives CASSIDREAYEQYF. Filled out from reference TRBV11-2 and TRBJ2-7, the complete variable domain reads EAGVAQSPRYKIIEKRQSVAFWCNPISGHATLYWYQQILGQGPKLLIQFQNNGVVDDSQLPKDRFSAERLKGVDSTLKIQPAKLEDSAVYLCASSIDREAYEQYFGPGTRLTVT.

The chain is built from TRBV5-1 and TRBJ2-3; 13 bases match TRBD2. The CDR3 has 15 amino acids. With V trimmed by 6 bases and J by 5 bases, 6 bases remained unmatched. Per the germline V gene, CDR1 is SGHRS and CDR2 is YFSETQ. The CDR3 is CASKLAGGLVDTQYF. In DNA form, the CDR3 reads TGCGCCAGCAAACTAGCGGGGGGGCTGGTAGATACGCAGTATTTT.

The chain combines TRBV9 with TRBJ2-7; 9 nucleotides align to TRBD2. V trimming: 0 bases; J trimming: 3 bases; junction bases outside the gene matches: 7. The CDR3 totals 16 residues. Germline loops: CDR1 SGDLS, CDR2 YYNGEE. In DNA form, the CDR3 reads TGTGCCAGCAGCGTAGACGGCGGGGGGGTTAGCTACGAGCAGTACTTC. This sequence encodes CASSVDGGGVSYEQYF.

The chain combines TRBV27 with TRBJ2-3; TRBD2 might be the D (6 bases). V was trimmed by 5 bases and J by 8 bases, leaving 23 bases between them. The CDR3 extends over 16 amino acids. Germline V CDR1 and CDR2: MNHEY, SMNVEV (reference sequence). CDR3 sequence: CASSGLGGAVLVTQYF. For the CDR3, the DNA is TGTGCCAGCAGTGGTTTGGGGGGAGCGGTATTGGTTACGCAGTATTTT.

The genes are TRBV6-5 and TRBJ1-1, with D tentatively TRBD1 (6 bases). V dropped 2 bases and J dropped 4 bases, with 11 bases sitting between them. This CDR3 spans 14 amino acids. Germline V gene lookup returns CDR1 MNHEY and CDR2 SVGAGI. CDR3 coding DNA: TGTGCCAGCAGTTACCTGGACAGCAGCACTGAAGCTTTCTTT. Its protein is CASSYLDSSTEAFF.

V usage is TRBV6-5 and J usage is TRBJ2-5, with 8 bases aligning to TRBD1. The V gene end was trimmed by 2 bases and the J gene end by 5 bases; junction bases not matched to a gene: 7. The CDR3 has 15 residues. Germline loops: CDR1 MNHEY, CDR2 SVGAGI. The CDR3 bases are TGTGCCAGCAGTTACGGACAGGGAGATGAGGAGACCCAGTACTTC. Translation: CASSYGQGDEETQYF.

The J gene is TRBJ1-1, the V gene TRBV29-1, with D maybe TRBD1 (5 bases). The CDR3 loop spans 13 amino acids. Trimming took 6 bases from V and 3 from J, leaving 14 bases between them. The germline V gene encodes CDR1 SQVTM and CDR2 ANQGSEA. The CDR3 is CSVPGLGDTEAFF. Here the CDR3 DNA reads TGCAGCGTCCCAGGGCTTGGGGACACTGAAGCTTTCTTT.

This chain uses TRBV28 with TRBJ2-5, with D possibly TRBD1 on 5 matching bases. Per the germline V gene, CDR1 is MDHEN and CDR2 is SYDVKM. The V end was cut by 4 bases, the J end by 1 base, with 13 bases between. This CDR3 contains 15 residues. The DNA of the CDR3 is TGTGCCAGCAGTTCCAAGTCAGGGTTCCAAGAGACCCAGTACTTC. Translating it yields CASSSKSGFQETQYF.

This clone was recorded a few times. The rearrangement uses TRBV19 and TRBJ2-7; TRBD1 aligns across 8 bases. This CDR3 has 14 amino acids. The germline V gene has CDR1 LNHDA and CDR2 SQIVND (reference sequence). The junction had 4 bases not matched to a gene; V was cut back by 3 bases and J by 3 bases. DNA of the CDR3: TGTGCCAGTAGTATTCAGGGGGCCAACTACGAGCAGTACTTC. Protein product: CASSIQGANYEQYF.

The V call is TRBV10-3, the J call TRBJ2-1; D is ambiguous. Germline loops: CDR1 ENHRY, CDR2 SYGVKD. V was cut by 7 bases and J by 2 bases, with 9 bases left in between. The length of the CDR3 is 13 residues. The CDR3 DNA reads TGTGCCATCACCCTGGAGCCCTACAATGAGCAGTTCTTC. Translated: CAITLEPYNEQFF.

The count of this clone is one. This chain joins TRBV3-1 (or the pseudogene TRBV3-2) and TRBJ2-7; 8 bases match TRBD1. The CDR3 is made up of 15 amino acids. Per germline, CDR1 LGHDT and CDR2 YNNKEL (reference sequence). V shed 3 bases, J shed 0 bases, and the junction held 4 bases outside the gene matches. CDR3 nucleotide sequence: TGTGCCAGCAGCCACGGGACAGGCTTCTCCTACGAGCAGTACTTC. It codes for CASSHGTGFSYEQYF.

The J gene is TRBJ2-1, the V gene TRBV18; TRBD2 matches 7 bases. The CDR3 is made up of 19 amino acids. V shed 2 bases, J shed 4 bases, and the junction held 17 bases outside the gene matches. Germline CDR1 KGHSH, CDR2 LQKENI. As DNA, the CDR3 is TGTGCCAGCTCACCATTCGGATGGGTGTTGGCTAGCGGATACAATGAGCAGTTCTTC. This codes for CASSPFGWVLASGYNEQFF. The variable domain in full, with the rest retrieved from reference TRBV18 and TRBJ2-1, is NAGVMQNPRHLVRRRGQEARLRCSPMKGHSHVYWYRQLPEEGLKFMVYLQKENIIDESGMPKERFSAEFPKEGPSILRIQQVVRGDSAAYFCASSPFGWVLASGYNEQFFGPGTRLTVL.

The rearrangement links TRBV5-6 to TRBJ2-3; TRBD2 matches 14 bases. The germline CDR1 and CDR2 sequences are SGHDT and YYEEEE. J lost 0 bases, V lost 6 bases, and 9 bases had no gene match. This CDR3 spans 18 amino acids. The DNA of the CDR3 is TGTGCCAGCACCGATCTTGGACTAGCGGGGGGCAGCACAGATACGCAGTATTTT. It codes for CASTDLGLAGGSTDTQYF.

The chain recombines TRBV11-2 with TRBJ2-7, with 10 bases matching TRBD1. CDR1 is SGHAT, CDR2 FQNNGV, per germline. V lost 5 bases, J lost 5 bases, and 15 bases stayed unmatched. The CDR3 sequence is 17 residues long. The CDR3 nucleotides read TGTGCCAGCAGCCATCTAACTCCGGGACAGGGGTTCCACGAGCAGTACTTC. Residues: CASSHLTPGQGFHEQYF.

The chain recombines TRBV7-8 with TRBJ2-3, with 8 bases fitting TRBD2. The CDR3 covers 16 residues. Germline-derived CDR1 and CDR2 are SGHVS and FQNEAQ. The V gene end was trimmed by 7 bases and the J gene end by 2 bases; junction bases not matched to a gene: 11. The CDR3: CASTAGSGGITDTQYF. Here the CDR3 DNA reads TGTGCCAGCACAGCCGGCTCGGGAGGGATCACAGATACGCAGTATTTT.

CDR3 bases: TGTGCCAGCAGCCAAACCGGGACTGCTGTAAGGGGCTATGGCTACACCTTC. Translation: CASSQTGTAVRGYGYTF. The chain joins TRBV7-9 to TRBJ1-2, with D perhaps matching TRBD1 (5 bases). V was trimmed by 5 bases and J by 4 bases, leaving 23 bases between them. CDR1 is SEHNR and CDR2 is FQNEAQ in the germline V gene (reference sequence). This CDR3 is 17 amino acids long.

There are a few counts of this clone. The genes are TRBV6-1 and TRBJ2-7; D is undetermined. Per germline, CDR1 MNHNS and CDR2 SASEGT. V was trimmed by 2 bases and J by 4 bases, leaving 6 bases between them. CDR3 size: 12 residues. The CDR3 reads CASSETVYEQYF. CDR3 coding DNA: TGTGCCAGCAGTGAAACGGTTTACGAGCAGTACTTC.